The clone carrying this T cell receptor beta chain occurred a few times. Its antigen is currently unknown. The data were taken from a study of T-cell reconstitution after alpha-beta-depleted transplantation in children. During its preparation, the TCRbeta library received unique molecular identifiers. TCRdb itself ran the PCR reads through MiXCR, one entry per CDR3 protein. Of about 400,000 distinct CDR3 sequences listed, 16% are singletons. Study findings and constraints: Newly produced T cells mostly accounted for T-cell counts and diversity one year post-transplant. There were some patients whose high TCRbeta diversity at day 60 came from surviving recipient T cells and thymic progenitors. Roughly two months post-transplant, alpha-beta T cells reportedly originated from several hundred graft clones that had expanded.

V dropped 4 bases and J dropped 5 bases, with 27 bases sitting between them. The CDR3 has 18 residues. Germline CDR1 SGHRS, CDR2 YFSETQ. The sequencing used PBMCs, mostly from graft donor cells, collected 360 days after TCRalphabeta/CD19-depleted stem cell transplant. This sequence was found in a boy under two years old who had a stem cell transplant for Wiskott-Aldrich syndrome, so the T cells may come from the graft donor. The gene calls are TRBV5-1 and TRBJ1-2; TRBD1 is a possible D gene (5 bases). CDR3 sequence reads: CASSPSFPGAWTEYGYTF. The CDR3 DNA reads TGCGCCAGCAGCCCGTCCTTTCCCGGGGCCTGGACTGAGTATGGCTACACCTTC.